This T cell receptor (beta chain) comes out of a study of cytomegalovirus exposure and HLA in healthy donors. The study ran its PCR with 60 Vbeta and 13 Jbeta primers. The assay was immunoSEQ multiplex PCR, and TCRdb's table has in-frame clones only and misses some. This table has 210,000 or so clones, less than 85% appearing once. Note on this clone: The antigen is not known.

Trimming at V came to 5 bases and at J to 3 bases, leaving 5 bases not matched to a gene. CDR3 length: 14 residues. Germline V lookup: CDR1 KGHSH, CDR2 LQKENI. Study results and caveats: In a later analysis, 17,000 or so TCR beta sequences were associated with HLA alleles at 0.05 false discovery rate. Fewer N-insertions than the approximately 610-donor mean were reportedly shown by an Asian-associated ancestry cluster in a later analysis.

This TCR was recovered from a girl aged 2 to 9 in good health and CMV-seronegative. V is TRBV18 and J is TRBJ2-7; TRBD2 matches at 9 bases. The sequencing sample was made of PBMCs. CDR3 DNA sequence: TGTGCCAGCTCATCAGCGGGGGGACTCTACGAGCAGTACTTC. Translation gives CASSSAGGLYEQYF.